Listed here are 9 T cell receptor beta chains from one sample, sequenced in a study of naive and memory T cell subsets. Study findings and constraints: A few larger clonotypes appeared in naive repertoires, especially CD8, possibly memory cells re-expressing CD45RA.

The beta constant-region primer was an equimolar mix of two oligonucleotides covering TRBC1 and TRBC2. Four rounds of PCR amplified the ligated cDNA using nested alpha and beta constant-region primers plus SP2. MiXCR was run by TCRdb on the UMI-ligation and nested PCR reads, yielding one entry per CDR3 protein. Among over 110,000 distinct CDR3 sequences listed, approximately 20% were seen once. These receptors are not linked to any known antigen. The sample taken for sequencing was naive CD8+ T cells from blood. These TCRs come from a human donor in good health.

There are a few counts of this clonotype. The chain uses TRBV28 and TRBJ2-1; 7 bases align to TRBD1. Germline V CDR1 and CDR2: MDHEN, SYDVKM. This CDR3 comprises 13 residues. J was trimmed by 6 bases and V by 3 bases; bases with no gene match: 2. CDR3 region: CASSLPGGNEQFF. The CDR3 DNA sequence: TGTGCCAGCAGTTTGCCAGGGGGCAATGAGCAGTTCTTC.

This clonotype was seen more than once but under ten times. For the CDR3, the DNA is TGTGCCAGCAGCGTAGTGGCTAGCGAAACCTACAATGAGCAGTTCTTC. Translating it yields CASSVVASETYNEQFF. The rearrangement links TRBV9 to TRBJ2-1, with a weak D call TRBD2 (6 bases). Trimming removed 0 bases at V and 2 bases at J, with 12 bases between. Germline values: CDR1 SGDLS, CDR2 YYNGEE. CDR3 size: 16 residues.

The V and J genes are TRBV28 and TRBJ1-2, with 11 bases lining up with TRBD1. This CDR3 is built from 14 residues. V was clipped by 3 bases and J by 8 bases; unmatched bases: 5. Germline-derived CDR1 and CDR2 are MDHEN and SYDVKM. The CDR3: CASSFPDRGQGYTF. In DNA, the CDR3 is TGTGCCAGCAGTTTCCCGGACAGGGGGCAGGGCTACACCTTC.

This clonotype occurred a few times. This chain uses TRBV11-3 with TRBJ2-7, with 11 bases identical to TRBD1. The CDR3 runs 14 residues. J lost 6 bases, V lost 5 bases, and 6 bases had no gene match. Germline CDR1 SGHNT, CDR2 YENEEA. CDR3 sequence: CASSVGTGGGEQYF. Here the CDR3 DNA reads TGTGCCAGCAGCGTCGGGACAGGGGGTGGCGAGCAGTACTTC.

The chain couples TRBV10-3 to TRBJ1-1; 10 bases agree with TRBD1. CDR1 is ENHRY and CDR2 is SYGVKD in the germline V gene. This CDR3 contains 14 residues. Trimming removed 9 bases from V and 4 bases from J; junction bases left unmatched: 8. CDR3 protein: CAIRDRGEGTEAFF. The DNA of the CDR3 is TGTGCCATTCGGGACAGGGGTGAGGGCACTGAAGCTTTCTTT.

The chain carries TRBV12-3 or TRBV12-4 and TRBJ1-2; 7 bases map to TRBD1. The CDR3 has 14 amino acids. The J segment lost 2 bases and the V segment lost 5 bases, leaving 5 bases of the junction unmatched. Here the CDR3 DNA reads TGTGCCAGCAGTGCCACAGGGGCCAACTATGGCTACACCTTC. This codes for CASSATGANYGYTF.

The genes are TRBV28 and TRBJ2-5, with TRBD1 matching 10 bases. Germline V gene sequence: CDR1 MDHEN, CDR2 SYDVKM. The V segment lost 5 bases and the J segment 5 bases; nucleotides outside the gene matches: 5. The CDR3 sequence is 14 residues long. The CDR3 DNA sequence: TGTGCCAGCAGTCGGGACAGGGGAGAGGAGACCCAGTACTTC. It encodes CASSRDRGEETQYF.

This chain uses TRBV28 with TRBJ2-5; a weak D match, TRBD2 (6 bases). Germline V lookup: CDR1 MDHEN, CDR2 SYDVKM. The CDR3 is 13 residues long. Trimming left V 11 bases short and J 1 base short, with 14 bases between. The CDR3 nucleotides read TGTGCCTCCTTGGGGGGTCTCCAAGAGACCCAGTACTTC. Its translation: CASLGGLQETQYF.

This clonotype was seen a few times. Sequence at one end of the junction differs from germline and may be a read error. V gene TRBV6-4 combines with J gene TRBJ1-1; the D is unclear. The V gene's germline CDR1 is MRHNA and CDR2 SNTAGT. This CDR3 comprises 13 residues. CDR3 sequence reads: CASSDVPNAEAFF. DNA for the CDR3: TGTGCCAGCAGTGACGTCCCGAACGCTGAAGCTTTCTTT.